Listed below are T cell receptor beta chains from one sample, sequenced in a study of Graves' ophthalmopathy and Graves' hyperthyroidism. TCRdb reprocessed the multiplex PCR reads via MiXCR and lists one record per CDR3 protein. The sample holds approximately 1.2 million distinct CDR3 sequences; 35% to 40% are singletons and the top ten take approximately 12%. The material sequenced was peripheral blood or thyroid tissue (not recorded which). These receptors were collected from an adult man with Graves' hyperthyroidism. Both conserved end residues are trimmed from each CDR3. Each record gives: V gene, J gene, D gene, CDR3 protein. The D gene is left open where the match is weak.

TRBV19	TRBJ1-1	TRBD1	ASSSLRQGDTEAF
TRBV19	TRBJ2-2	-	ASSRKDRDTGELF
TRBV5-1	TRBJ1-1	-	ASSLGSARGTEAF
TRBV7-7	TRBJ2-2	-	ASSLSRGPTTAGELF
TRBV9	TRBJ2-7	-	ASSVSRDTYSYEQY
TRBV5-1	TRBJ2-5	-	ASSLGKSGTQY
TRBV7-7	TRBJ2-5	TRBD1	ASTTGTGGRETQY
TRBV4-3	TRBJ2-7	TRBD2	ASSQGRGGNYEQY
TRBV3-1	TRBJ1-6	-	ASSPTKKSMGRI
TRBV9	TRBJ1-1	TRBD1	ASSPGQGFDTEAF
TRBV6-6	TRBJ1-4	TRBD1	ASSYYGQGGNEKLF
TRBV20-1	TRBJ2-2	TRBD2	SARDGLAGGYTGELF
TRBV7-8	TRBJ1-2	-	ASSLSSGWQGYT
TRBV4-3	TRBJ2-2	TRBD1	ASSQEPGQGNTGELF
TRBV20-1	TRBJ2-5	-	SLRRGRETQY
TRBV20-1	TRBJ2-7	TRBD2	SASQGLAGPYEQY
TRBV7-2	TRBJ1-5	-	ASNPWGPLNQPQH
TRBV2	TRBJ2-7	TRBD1	ASTDDREDEQY
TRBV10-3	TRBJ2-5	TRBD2	AIRDTSREGTQETQY
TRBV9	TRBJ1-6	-	ASSVGGRGEPLH
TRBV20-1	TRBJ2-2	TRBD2	SAGLAGTTGELF
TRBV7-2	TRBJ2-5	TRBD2	ASSAQLAGGLETQY